Following are 28 T cell receptor beta chains from one sample sequenced in a study of blood T cell repertoires in COVID-19. Profiled with immunoSEQ multiplex PCR; TCRdb holds only in-frame clones, not every one. The profile shows roughly 140,000 clones, approximately 80% of them singletons. The sequencing input was peripheral blood. Every receptor here comes from a woman in her 40s with active or convalescent COVID-19.

This clone appeared once. V gene TRBV5-6 combines with J gene TRBJ1-3; TRBD1 is a possible D gene (5 bases). CDR3 length: 16 amino acids. V was trimmed by 0 bases and J by 4 bases, leaving 14 bases between them. The germline gives CDR1 SGHDT, CDR2 YYEEEE. CDR3 amino acids: CASSLAPRVKGNTIYF. In DNA form, the CDR3 reads TGTGCCAGCAGCTTGGCCCCCAGGGTGAAGGGAAACACCATATATTTT. Based on the CDR3 plus reference TRBV5-6 and TRBJ1-3, the full variable domain is DAGVTQSPTHLIKTRGQQVTLRCSPKSGHDTVSWYQQALGQGPQFIFQYYEEEERQRGNFPDRFSGHQFPNYSSELNVNALLLGDSALYLCASSLAPRVKGNTIYFGEGSWLTVV.

This chain links TRBV4-3 with TRBJ2-5; 7 bases map to TRBD2. This CDR3 contains 15 residues. Per the germline V gene, CDR1 is LGHNA and CDR2 is YSLEER. V lost 1 base and J lost 3; bases outside the gene matches: 5. Here the CDR3 DNA reads TGCGCCAGCAGCCAAGTTTGGGAGGGGAAAGAGACCCAGTACTTC. The encoded protein is CASSQVWEGKETQYF.

CDR3 region: CASSLATEATGYTF. The CDR3 bases are TGTGCCAGCAGTTTGGCGACAGAAGCCACCGGCTACACCTTC. V and J are TRBV28 and TRBJ1-2; D possibly corresponds to TRBD1 (5 bases). The CDR3 loop spans 14 amino acids. Trimming took 3 bases from V and 8 from J, leaving 16 bases between them. Germline V CDR1 and CDR2: MDHEN, SYDVKM.

This chain joins TRBV6-2 or TRBV6-3 and TRBJ2-1, with D possibly matching TRBD2 (5 bases). Germline loops: CDR1 MNHEY, CDR2 SVGEGT. The CDR3 is 14 amino acids. V lost 0 bases, J lost 5 bases, and 8 bases lay in between. The CDR3 loop is CASSYSDSNNEQFF. CDR3 sequence (DNA): TGTGCCAGCAGTTACTCGGACTCGAACAATGAGCAGTTCTTC.

This clone appeared a single time. The V gene is TRBV19, the J gene TRBJ2-3, with D unresolved. The CDR3 covers 16 residues. Germline values: CDR1 LNHDA, CDR2 SQIVND (reference sequence). V shed 0 bases and J shed 0 bases, with 10 bases lying between them. This CDR3 is CASSIDPVPSTDTQYF. The CDR3 coding sequence is TGTGCCAGTAGTATAGATCCGGTTCCTAGCACAGATACGCAGTATTTT.

This rearrangement joins TRBV11-2 to TRBJ1-1; no reliable D call. The CDR3 has 18 amino acids. Trimming removed 0 bases from V and 1 base from J, with 18 bases in between. Per the germline V gene, CDR1 is SGHAT and CDR2 is FQNNGV. CDR3: CASSLEPPWTGKNTEAFF. The CDR3 DNA reads as TGTGCCAGCAGCTTAGAACCCCCTTGGACGGGGAAGAACACTGAAGCTTTCTTT. Full variable domain (rest looked up from reference TRBV11-2 and TRBJ1-1): EAGVAQSPRYKIIEKRQSVAFWCNPISGHATLYWYQQILGQGPKLLIQFQNNGVVDDSQLPKDRFSAERLKGVDSTLKIQPAKLEDSAVYLCASSLEPPWTGKNTEAFFGQGTRLTVV.

The genes are TRBV30 and TRBJ1-1; 7 bases align to TRBD1. J was trimmed by 8 bases and V by 5 bases; bases with no gene match: 5. Germline CDR1 is GTSNPN and CDR2 is SVGIG (reference sequence). This CDR3 has 11 residues. CDR3 loop: CAWDLTGEAFF. CDR3 nucleotides: TGTGCCTGGGACCTGACAGGGGAAGCTTTCTTT.

The V call is TRBV18, the J call TRBJ1-4; a possible D gene is TRBD1 (6 bases). V was clipped by 4 bases and J by 5 bases, with 11 bases between them. CDR3 length: 14 residues. CDR1 and CDR2 from the germline V gene are KGHSH and LQKENI. CDR3 amino acids: CASSRTGLNEKLFF. DNA of the CDR3: TGTGCCAGCTCACGTACAGGGCTCAATGAAAAACTGTTTTTT.

In its sample, this clone was seen once. This chain links TRBV3-1 (or the pseudogene TRBV3-2) with TRBJ1-5; D remains ambiguous. The CDR3 runs to 17 residues. Germline-derived CDR1 and CDR2 are LGHDT and YNNKEL (reference sequence). Between the trimmed V and J ends, which lost 0 bases and 1 base, there was a span of 13 bases. CDR3 sequence reads: CASSQEMCLGSNQPQHF. In nucleotides, the CDR3 is TGTGCCAGCAGCCAAGAGATGTGTCTGGGCAGCAATCAGCCCCAGCATTTT.

This clone was counted once. The V and J genes are TRBV7-9 and TRBJ2-3, with TRBD2 matching 9 bases. CDR1 is SEHNR and CDR2 is FQNEAQ in the germline V gene (reference sequence). J was trimmed by 4 bases and V by 2 bases; bases with no gene match: 10. The CDR3 is 17 amino acids. CDR3 DNA: TGTGCCAGCAGCTTATTTTTAGGTAGCGGGAGCCCAGATACGCAGTATTTT. Translation: CASSLFLGSGSPDTQYF.

The chain uses TRBV10-3 and TRBJ1-1; 8 nucleotides match TRBD1. V was clipped by 4 bases and J by 0 bases; unmatched bases: 1. CDR1 and CDR2 from the germline V gene are ENHRY and SYGVKD. The CDR3 extends over 14 amino acids. The CDR3: CAISAGGLNTEAFF. DNA for the CDR3: TGTGCCATCAGTGCAGGGGGCCTGAACACTGAAGCTTTCTTT.

V is TRBV9 and J is TRBJ2-3; 12 nucleotides match TRBD2. Germline V CDR1 and CDR2: SGDLS, YYNGEE. This CDR3 has 17 amino acids. V trimming: 0 bases; J trimming: 5 bases; junction bases outside the gene matches: 7. The DNA for the CDR3 is TGTGCCAGCAGCGTAGGTGGTGGGACTAGCGGGCTAGATACGCAGTATTTT. Translation gives CASSVGGGTSGLDTQYF.

The rearrangement joins TRBV2 to TRBJ1-2; a possible D gene is TRBD1 (5 bases). Trimming took off 5 bases at V and 8 bases at J, with 15 bases between the two ends. The V gene's germline CDR1 is SNHLY and CDR2 FYNNEI. The CDR3 runs to 13 residues. DNA of the CDR3: TGTGCCAGCAGTAAGGAAGGGGTGGCGGGCTACACCTTC. Its protein is CASSKEGVAGYTF.

The chain employs TRBV13 and TRBJ2-5, with D perhaps TRBD1 (5 bases). The V gene's germline CDR1 is PRHDT and CDR2 FYEKMQ (reference sequence). Trimming shortened V by 5 bases and J by 2 bases, and 15 bases separated the two germline ends. This CDR3 is built from 15 residues. CDR3 amino acids: CASSRAAGWQETQYF. The CDR3 coding sequence is TGTGCCAGCAGCCGAGCCGCAGGGTGGCAAGAGACCCAGTACTTC.

Note on this clone: An end of the junction differs from the germline gene, which may be a read error. The rearrangement links TRBV15 to TRBJ1-3; a weak D match, TRBD1 (5 bases). The CDR3 consists of 12 residues. CDR1 is LNHNV and CDR2 is YYDKDF in the germline V gene (reference sequence). For the CDR3, the DNA is TGTGCCACCAGCACCTCACAAGGGGCCGGGTGGTTT. As protein: CATSTSQGAGWF. Full variable domain (missing parts from reference TRBV15 and TRBJ1-3): DAMVIQNPRYQVTQFGKPVTLSCSQTLNHNVMYWYQQKSSQAPKLLFHYYDKDFNNEADTPDNFQSRRPNTSFCFLDIRSPGLGDTAMYLCATSTSQGAGWFGEGSWLTVV.

The chain links TRBV5-1 to TRBJ1-3; unclear D gene. The CDR3 is 17 residues long. The V end was cut by 4 bases, the J end by 0 bases, with 17 bases between. Germline-derived CDR1 and CDR2 are SGHRS and YFSETQ. CDR3 DNA: TGCGCCAGCAGCCCGCTCAGCGGGGAAACCTCTGGAAACACCATATATTTT. Protein: CASSPLSGETSGNTIYF.

This chain joins TRBV5-4 and TRBJ2-3, with D possibly matching TRBD1 (5 bases). The length of the CDR3 is 16 residues. V was clipped by 1 base and J by 2 bases, with 14 bases between them. Germline loops: CDR1 SGHNT, CDR2 YYREEE (reference sequence). This CDR3 reads CASSLMADRPTDTQYF. In DNA form, the CDR3 reads TGTGCCAGCAGCTTGATGGCTGACAGACCCACAGATACGCAGTATTTT.

The chain combines TRBV6-1 with TRBJ2-3, with TRBD2 as a possible D gene (5 bases). CDR3 length: 16 amino acids. CDR1 is MNHNS and CDR2 is SASEGT in the germline V gene. Trimming stripped 4 bases from V and 1 base from J, with 15 bases between. CDR3 in DNA: TGTGCCAGCAGTGCCCCTAAGCGGACGGGCACAGATACGCAGTATTTT. Protein: CASSAPKRTGTDTQYF.

The rearrangement uses TRBV3-1 (or the pseudogene TRBV3-2) and TRBJ2-1; 8 nucleotides match TRBD2. This CDR3 has 15 amino acids. The V segment lost 4 bases and the J segment 4 bases; nucleotides outside the gene matches: 6. The germline V gene encodes CDR1 LGHDT and CDR2 YNNKEL (reference sequence). CDR3 protein: CASSLQAGAYNEQFF. CDR3 sequence (DNA): TGTGCCAGCAGCCTTCAAGCGGGGGCGTACAATGAGCAGTTCTTC.

V and J are TRBV19 and TRBJ1-1; 9 bases map to TRBD1. CDR3 length: 13 residues. Trimming removed 4 bases from V and 8 bases from J; junction bases left unmatched: 5. Germline V lookup: CDR1 LNHDA, CDR2 SQIVND (reference sequence). The CDR3 protein is CASSTRDREEAFF. CDR3 DNA sequence: TGTGCCAGTAGTACCCGGGACAGGGAGGAAGCTTTCTTT. Together with reference TRBV19 and TRBJ1-1, the CDR3 gives the full variable domain: DGGITQSPKYLFRKEGQNVTLSCEQNLNHDAMYWYRQDPGQGLRLIYYSQIVNDFQKGDIAEGYSVSREKKESFPLTVTSAQKNPTAFYLCASSTRDREEAFFGQGTRLTVV.

The chain carries TRBV29-1 and TRBJ2-1, with 9 nucleotides matching TRBD1. CDR3 size: 15 residues. V lost 6 bases and J lost 3; bases outside the gene matches: 9. In germline, CDR1 is SQVTM, CDR2 ANQGSEA. CDR3 sequence reads: CSVPRGGQGYNEQFF. In DNA form, the CDR3 reads TGCAGCGTCCCTAGAGGGGGACAGGGCTACAATGAGCAGTTCTTC.

The V and J genes are TRBV10-3 and TRBJ1-1; 7 nucleotides match TRBD1. Unmatched junction bases numbered 12, after V lost 11 bases and J lost 0 bases. Per germline, CDR1 ENHRY and CDR2 SYGVKD. The CDR3 totals 15 residues. CDR3 protein: CAVAGTDNLNTEAFF. The DNA of the CDR3 is TGTGCCGTAGCCGGGACAGACAATTTGAACACTGAAGCTTTCTTT.

The J gene is TRBJ2-1, the V gene TRBV5-4, with 10 positions matching TRBD2. There are 16 residues in the CDR3. V lost 0 bases to trimming and J lost 3 bases; unmatched junction nucleotides: 3. Germline V gives CDR1 SGHNT, CDR2 YYREEE (reference sequence). CDR3 DNA: TGTGCCAGCAGCTTGGGGGCTAGCGGGGGCTACAATGAGCAGTTCTTC. It is translated as CASSLGASGGYNEQFF.

The genes are TRBV6-2 or TRBV6-3 and TRBJ1-1, with 7 bases fitting TRBD1. V was clipped by 5 bases and J by 1 base; unmatched bases: 10. CDR1 MNHEY and CDR2 SVGEGT come from the germline V gene. The CDR3 spans 16 residues. The CDR3 loop is CASSLDRARTNTEAFF. The CDR3 DNA reads as TGTGCCAGCAGTCTTGACAGGGCCAGGACGAACACTGAAGCTTTCTTT.

The V and J genes are TRBV6-6 and TRBJ2-7; 7 bases are a match to TRBD1. Germline values: CDR1 MNHNY, CDR2 SVGAGI (reference sequence). This CDR3 has 14 residues. Germline trimming cut 7 bases from V and 3 bases from J; bases unmatched to any gene: 9. DNA of the CDR3: TGTGCCAGCACCATATACGGGGACAGCTACGAGCAGTACTTC. Amino acid sequence: CASTIYGDSYEQYF.

V usage is TRBV19 and J usage is TRBJ2-2; 15 positions match TRBD2. V lost 6 bases and J lost 2; bases outside the gene matches: 7. The CDR3 is 18 amino acids. CDR1 and CDR2 from the germline V gene are LNHDA and SQIVND (reference sequence). CDR3 residues: CASRTRTSGRVNTGELFF. CDR3 nucleotides: TGTGCCAGTAGGACTCGGACTAGCGGGAGGGTTAACACCGGGGAGCTGTTTTTT.

The rearrangement uses TRBV18 and TRBJ1-1; no clear D. The CDR3 has 12 residues. V shed 6 bases and J shed 0 bases, with 5 bases lying between them. Germline loops: CDR1 KGHSH, CDR2 LQKENI. CDR3 region: CASSRLNTEAFF. DNA of the CDR3: TGTGCCAGCTCGCGATTGAACACTGAAGCTTTCTTT.

The rearrangement joins TRBV7-9 to TRBJ1-1, with a tentative D call TRBD1 (6 bases). Deletions cut 2 bases from V and 1 base from J, with 11 bases between. The CDR3 extends over 15 amino acids. Per germline, CDR1 SEHNR and CDR2 FQNEAQ (reference sequence). CDR3 in amino acids: CASSLNGQTNTEAFF. The CDR3 region has the DNA TGTGCCAGCAGCTTAAATGGACAGACGAACACTGAAGCTTTCTTT.